The rows below give T cell receptor beta chains drawn from one sample of a study of cytomegalovirus exposure and HLA in healthy donors. Sequencing used immunoSEQ multiplex PCR; TCRdb keeps in-frame clones, though not all of them. The data hold about 300,000 clones, with 86% observed a single time. Sequencing was carried out using PBMCs. The receptor set was obtained from a man aged 40-49 years in good health and CMV-seropositive. CDR3s include the opening cysteine and the closing phenylalanine or tryptophan. The D gene is left open where the match is weak. Some rows have no size entry. The others give once, few or many, or a class for an expanded clone.

v_gene	j_gene	d_gene	abundance	CDR3nt	CDR3aa
TRBV6-5	TRBJ2-7	NA	NA	TGTGCCAGCCTCTCTCTTTCGACAGGAGCCTACGAGCAGTACTTC	CASLSLSTGAYEQYF
TRBV10-1	TRBJ1-1	TRBD1	NA	TGCGCCAGCAGAAGGGACAGCAACACTGAAGCTTTCTTT	CASRRDSNTEAFF
TRBV9	TRBJ1-1	NA	NA	TGTGCCAGCAGCGTATCCGGGGGCACTGAAGCTTTCTTT	CASSVSGGTEAFF
TRBV10-3	TRBJ1-1	TRBD1	few	TGTGCCATCAAGGACAGGATGAACACTGAAGCTTTCTTT	CAIKDRMNTEAFF
TRBV19	TRBJ2-1	TRBD2	NA	TGTGCCAGTAGTATAGATGACTCCCTCACTAGCGGCTCCTACAATGAGCAGTTCTTC	CASSIDDSLTSGSYNEQFF
TRBV10-2	TRBJ1-2	NA	NA	TGCGCCAGCAACCCGGACAGTATAGCTAACTATGGCTACACCTTC	CASNPDSIANYGYTF
TRBV5-1	TRBJ2-1	NA	NA	TGCGCCAGCAGCTTGGGACAGGGGGGTTCCGGGAGGGCCGATGAGCAGTTCTTC	CASSLGQGGSGRADEQFF
TRBV19	TRBJ2-1	NA	NA	TGTGCCAGTAAGGTAGGACTCGGGGAGCAGTTCTTC	CASKVGLGEQFF
TRBV28	TRBJ2-3	NA	NA	TGTGCCAGCAGTCCCCGACTAGTGGTAGATACGCAGTATTTT	CASSPRLVVDTQYF
TRBV7-2	TRBJ2-7	TRBD1	NA	TGTGCCAGCAGCCCGGGACAGGGTCTCTACGAGCAGTACTTC	CASSPGQGLYEQYF
TRBV5-4	TRBJ2-2	TRBD2	NA	TGTGCCAGCAGCTTGGAGGGACTAGCGTTCGCGCTTTTT	CASSLEGLAFALF
TRBV29-1	TRBJ2-7	NA	NA	TGCAGCGTTGCCGGGGCCGGGGGCGAGCAGTACTTC	CSVAGAGGEQYF
TRBV2	TRBJ2-1	TRBD1	NA	TGTGCCGGACAGGGTAATGAGCAGTTCTTC	CAGQGNEQFF
TRBV11-2	TRBJ2-5	TRBD2	NA	TGTGCCAGCAGCTCAGGGACTAGCAGGGAGACCCAGTACTTC	CASSSGTSRETQYF
TRBV18	TRBJ1-4	NA	NA	TGTGCCAGCTCAGCGGACAGTAGCGCGTTAGAACTGTTTTTT	CASSADSSALELFF
TRBV10-3	TRBJ2-7	TRBD2	NA	TGTGCCATCAGTTCTAGCGGGGGGACCTACGAGCAGTACTTC	CAISSSGGTYEQYF
TRBV4-3	TRBJ2-7	TRBD2	once	TGCGCCAGCAGCCAAACCCTGGGACTAGCGGGAGCTCTCGAGCAGTACTTC	CASSQTLGLAGALEQYF
TRBV5-6	TRBJ2-7	TRBD2	NA	TGTGCCAGCAGCTTTTCTGGGACTAGCGGGACAGCCCTCTACGAGCAGTACTTC	CASSFSGTSGTALYEQYF
TRBV30	TRBJ2-7	TRBD1	NA	TGTGCCTGGAGTGCTGGGACAGGGGCAGGCGAGCAGTACTTC	CAWSAGTGAGEQYF
TRBV10-3	TRBJ1-1	NA	NA	TGTGCCATCAGTGAAGGGCCCGGGGCTGAAGCTTTCTTT	CAISEGPGAEAFF
TRBV6-5	TRBJ1-5	TRBD1	NA	TGTGCCAGCAGTCCAGACAGGGTAAGGGGTCAGCCCCAGCATTTT	CASSPDRVRGQPQHF
TRBV5-1	TRBJ2-7	NA	NA	TGCGCCAGCAGCGTTGACGGACACTCCTACGAGCAGTACTTC	CASSVDGHSYEQYF
TRBV28	TRBJ1-2	NA	NA	TGTGCCAGCATGGGGACTTCTAACTATGGCTACACCTTC	CASMGTSNYGYTF
TRBV4-2	TRBJ1-2	TRBD1	NA	TGTGCCAGCAGCCCAGAACTCCCCGGGACAGGGCGTCCTAACTATGGCTACACCTTC	CASSPELPGTGRPNYGYTF
TRBV21-1	TRBJ1-2	NA	NA	TGTGCCAGCAGCAGGGGGAACAGGGACGGCTATGGCTACACCTTC	CASSRGNRDGYGYTF
TRBV5-1	TRBJ1-2	TRBD1	once	TGCGCCAGCAGCGTTACAGGGGGATCATGGTATGGCTACACCTTC	CASSVTGGSWYGYTF
TRBV7-2	TRBJ2-5	TRBD2	NA	TGTGCCAGCAGCTCACGACTAGCGGGAGTCGAGACCCAGTACTTC	CASSSRLAGVETQYF
TRBV5-4	TRBJ2-7	TRBD1	NA	TGTGCCAGCAGCTCTCACTCGGGACAGGGGGGCTACGAGCAGTACTTC	CASSSHSGQGGYEQYF
TRBV11-2	TRBJ2-2	TRBD2	NA	TGTGCCAGCAGCTTAGGTCTAGCGGGGTCGCCCGGGGAGCTGTTTTTT	CASSLGLAGSPGELFF